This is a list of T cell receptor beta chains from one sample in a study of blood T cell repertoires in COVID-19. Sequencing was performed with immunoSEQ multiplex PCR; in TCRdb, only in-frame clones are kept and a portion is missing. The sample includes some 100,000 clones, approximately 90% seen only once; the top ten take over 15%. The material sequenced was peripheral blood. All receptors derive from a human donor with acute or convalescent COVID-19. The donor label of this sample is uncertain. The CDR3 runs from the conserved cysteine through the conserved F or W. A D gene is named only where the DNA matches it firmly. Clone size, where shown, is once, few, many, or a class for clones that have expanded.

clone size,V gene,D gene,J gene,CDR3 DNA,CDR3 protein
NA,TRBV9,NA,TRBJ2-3,TGTGCCAGCAGCGTGGGCTGGGACTCCCCGACCACAGATACGCAGTATTTT,CASSVGWDSPTTDTQYF
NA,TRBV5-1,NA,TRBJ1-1,TGCGCCAGCAGCTACGGGAACACTGAAGCTTTCTTT,CASSYGNTEAFF
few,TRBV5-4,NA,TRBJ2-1,TGTGCCAGCAGCTTGGACGGGAGCTCCTACAATGAGCAGTTCTTC,CASSLDGSSYNEQFF
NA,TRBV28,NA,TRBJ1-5,TGTGCCAGCACCATAAGGGGCCATCAGCCCCAGCATTTT,CASTIRGHQPQHF
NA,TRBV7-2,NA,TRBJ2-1,TGTGCCAGCAGCTTAGCGGGGGGACCTCGCGAGCAGTTCTTC,CASSLAGGPREQFF
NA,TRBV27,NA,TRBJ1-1,TGTGCCAGCAGTCCTACTGGCACTGAAGCTTTCTTT,CASSPTGTEAFF
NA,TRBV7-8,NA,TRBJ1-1,TGTGCCAGCAGCCCACTCCAGGGGACAGCTTTCTTT,CASSPLQGTAFF
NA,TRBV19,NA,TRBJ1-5,TGTGCCAGTATGGTAGGGGATCGCAATCAGCCCCAGCATTTT,CASMVGDRNQPQHF
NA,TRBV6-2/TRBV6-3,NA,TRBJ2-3,TGTGCCAGCAGTTACTCTTTAGCAGATACGCAGTATTTT,CASSYSLADTQYF
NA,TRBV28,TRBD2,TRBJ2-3,TGTGCCAGCAGTTTACGACTAGCGGGACGCACAGATACGCAGTATTTT,CASSLRLAGRTDTQYF
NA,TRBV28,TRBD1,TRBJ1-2,TGTGCCAGCAGTGTGTCCGGGACAGGGATTCTCTATGGCTACACCTTC,CASSVSGTGILYGYTF
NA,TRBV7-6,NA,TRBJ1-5,TGTGCCAGCAGCCAAGAGGGGGTTTTGGATCAGCCCCAGCATTTT,CASSQEGVLDQPQHF
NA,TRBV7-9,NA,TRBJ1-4,TGTACCAGCAGCTCGCAAACTTACTACAGGGCAGGGGAAAAACTGTTTTTT,CTSSSQTYYRAGEKLFF
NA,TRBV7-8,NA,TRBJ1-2,TGTGCCAGCAGCCCGGACAGAGGGGCCCGTATGAACTATGGCTACACCTTC,CASSPDRGARMNYGYTF
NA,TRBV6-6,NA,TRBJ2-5,TGTGCCAGCAGTTACGGGGCGGGGCAAGAGACCCAGTACTTC,CASSYGAGQETQYF
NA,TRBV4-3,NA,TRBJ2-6,TGCGCCAGCAGCCAGAGCTGGGGGGCTGGGGCCAACGTCCTGACTTTC,CASSQSWGAGANVLTF
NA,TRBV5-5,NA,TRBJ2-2,TGTGCCAGCAGCTTGGTGTTTGCGGGAAGGGGCGGGGAGCTGTTTTTT,CASSLVFAGRGGELFF
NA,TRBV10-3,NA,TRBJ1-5,TGTGCCATCAGTGCGGGGGGTAATCAGCCCCAGCATTTT,CAISAGGNQPQHF
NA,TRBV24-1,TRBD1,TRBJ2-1,TGTGCCACCAGTGACCTAGGACAGGCCCATATCTACAATGAGCAGTTCTTC,CATSDLGQAHIYNEQFF
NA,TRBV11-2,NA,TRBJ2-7,TGTGCCAGCAGCCGTATACAGGGACGCTCCTACGAGCAGTACTTC,CASSRIQGRSYEQYF
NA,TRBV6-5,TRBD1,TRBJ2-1,TGTGCCAGCAGTTACTCAGGACAGGGCAACAATGAGCAGTTCTTC,CASSYSGQGNNEQFF
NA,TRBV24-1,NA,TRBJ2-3,TGTGCCACCAGTGACGGTCGGGGGAGTTGGACAGATACGCAGTATTTT,CATSDGRGSWTDTQYF
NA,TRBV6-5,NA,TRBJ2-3,TGTGCCAGCAGTTACGGGCAGGGACTCACAGATACGCAGTATTTT,CASSYGQGLTDTQYF
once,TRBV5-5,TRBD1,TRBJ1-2,TGTGCCAGCAGCTTGTTCGACAGGGGGAACTATGGCTACACCTTC,CASSLFDRGNYGYTF
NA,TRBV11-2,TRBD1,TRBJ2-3,TGTGCCAGCAGCCCGGGACAGGGGCCTTCGACGCAGTATTTT,CASSPGQGPSTQYF
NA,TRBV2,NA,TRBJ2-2,TGTGCCAGCAGTGCCATGGACAGCGCGAACACCGGGGAGCTGTTTTTT,CASSAMDSANTGELFF